The 10 T cell receptor beta chains below come from one sample, sequenced in a study of CD8 T cells in ankylosing spondylitis. Study-level points and caveats: Seemingly distinctive of ankylosing spondylitis blood was a TCR beta motif formed by eight highly homologous variants.

Their target antigens are unknown. One entry per CDR3 protein, called by TCRdb with MiXCR from the 5' RACE reads. The sample has about 700,000 distinct CDR3 sequences, 15% to 20% seen once; the top ten hold about 20%. Sequencing used blood, either unsorted or a sorted T cell fraction (not recorded which). The receptors stem from a male donor with ankylosing spondylitis.

V and J are TRBV12-3 or TRBV12-4 and TRBJ1-1; maybe TRBD1 (6 bases). The CDR3 consists of 15 residues. V dropped 6 bases and J dropped 3 bases, with 17 bases sitting between them. CDR3 DNA sequence: TGTGCCAGCAGCCGGGCCTCCAAGGGGGACACTGAAGCTTTCTTT. Its translation: CASSRASKGDTEAFF.

In its sample, this clonotype was seen a few times. The chain combines TRBV27 with TRBJ2-2, with 7 bases fitting TRBD2. J was trimmed by 1 base and V by 7 bases; bases with no gene match: 12. This CDR3 spans 17 amino acids. Germline V gene data show CDR1 as MNHEY and CDR2 as SMNVEV (reference sequence). In DNA, the CDR3 is TGTGCCAGCACCATTTTGGTGGCGGGAGAGAACACCGGGGAGCTGTTTTTT. Protein sequence: CASTILVAGENTGELFF.

This clonotype has ten or more counts. J is TRBJ1-1 and V is TRBV12-3 or TRBV12-4; D remains unclear. The V and J ends lost 2 bases and 1 base respectively, with 11 bases between them. There are 15 residues in the CDR3. CDR3 region: CASSLWWKGNTEAFF. The CDR3 DNA reads TGTGCCAGCAGTTTATGGTGGAAGGGGAACACTGAAGCTTTCTTT.

This clonotype occurred a few times. V is TRBV20-1 and J is TRBJ1-6; 10 nucleotides line up with TRBD1. Germline CDR1 reads DFQATT; CDR2 reads SNEGSKA (reference sequence). The CDR3 extends over 16 amino acids. Trimming took 0 bases from V and 8 from J; bases not matched to a gene: 7. Written as DNA, the CDR3 is TGCAGTGCTAGAGACCCGACAGGGGGCGAATATTCACCCCTCCACTTT. It is translated as CSARDPTGGEYSPLHF.

In its sample, this clonotype was seen a few times. This CDR3 reads CASSYSLPQGHGYTF. The CDR3 DNA reads TGTGCCAGCAGTTACTCCCTCCCTCAGGGTCATGGCTACACCTTC. The chain combines TRBV6-5 with TRBJ1-2; D possibly corresponds to TRBD1 (5 bases). V gave up 0 bases and J gave up 6 bases, with 14 bases separating them. The CDR3 sequence is 15 residues long. Germline values: CDR1 MNHEY, CDR2 SVGAGI.

J is TRBJ2-7 and V is TRBV5-6; 9 positions match TRBD1. The CDR3 is 16 amino acids. J lost 1 base, V lost 0 bases, and 5 bases had no gene match. Germline CDR1 and CDR2: SGHDT and YYEEEE. CDR3: CASSLALGQGSYEQYF. The CDR3 DNA follows: TGTGCCAGCAGCTTGGCCTTGGGACAGGGATCCTACGAGCAGTACTTC.

This chain links TRBV28 with TRBJ2-7; TRBD2 might be the D (6 bases). The V gene's germline CDR1 is MDHEN and CDR2 SYDVKM. This CDR3 spans 16 amino acids. Trimming shortened V by 4 bases and J by 1 base, and 17 bases separated the two germline ends. CDR3 nucleotides: TGTGCCAGCAGTTCCTTCGAGGGAGGCCCTTCCTACGAGCAGTACTTC. Its translation: CASSSFEGGPSYEQYF. The full variable domain, its missing parts supplied by reference TRBV28 and TRBJ2-7, is DVKVTQSSRYLVKRTGEKVFLECVQDMDHENMFWYRQDPGLGLRLIYFSYDVKMKEKGDIPEGYSVSREKKERFSLILESASTNQTSMYLCASSSFEGGPSYEQYFGPGTRLTVT.

The table lists this clonotype with a few counts. In nucleotides, the CDR3 is TGTGCCAGCAGTTTGGTTTTTACCGAGGAAAACATTCAGTACTTC. Encoded protein: CASSLVFTEENIQYF. This rearrangement joins TRBV12-3 or TRBV12-4 to TRBJ2-4; the D is unclear. Trimming took 3 bases from V and 5 from J, leaving 14 bases between them. The CDR3 runs to 15 residues.

The sample holds many counts of this clonotype. The rearrangement links TRBV12-3 or TRBV12-4 to TRBJ2-7, with 12 nucleotides matching TRBD2. This CDR3 is 16 amino acids long. V shed 5 bases, J shed 4 bases, and the junction held 9 bases outside the gene matches. The CDR3 sequence: CASSVRKTSGRYEQYF. Here the CDR3 DNA reads TGTGCCAGCAGTGTTAGGAAGACTAGCGGGAGATACGAGCAGTACTTC.

The gene calls are TRBV18 and TRBJ2-1; 9 nucleotides align to TRBD1. The length of the CDR3 is 13 residues. In germline, CDR1 is KGHSH, CDR2 LQKENI. The trim removed 6 bases at V and 10 bases at J, leaving 7 bases unmatched. DNA of the CDR3: TGTGCCAGCTCGATGGACAGGGGAGGCGAGCAGTTCTTC. It yields the protein CASSMDRGGEQFF.